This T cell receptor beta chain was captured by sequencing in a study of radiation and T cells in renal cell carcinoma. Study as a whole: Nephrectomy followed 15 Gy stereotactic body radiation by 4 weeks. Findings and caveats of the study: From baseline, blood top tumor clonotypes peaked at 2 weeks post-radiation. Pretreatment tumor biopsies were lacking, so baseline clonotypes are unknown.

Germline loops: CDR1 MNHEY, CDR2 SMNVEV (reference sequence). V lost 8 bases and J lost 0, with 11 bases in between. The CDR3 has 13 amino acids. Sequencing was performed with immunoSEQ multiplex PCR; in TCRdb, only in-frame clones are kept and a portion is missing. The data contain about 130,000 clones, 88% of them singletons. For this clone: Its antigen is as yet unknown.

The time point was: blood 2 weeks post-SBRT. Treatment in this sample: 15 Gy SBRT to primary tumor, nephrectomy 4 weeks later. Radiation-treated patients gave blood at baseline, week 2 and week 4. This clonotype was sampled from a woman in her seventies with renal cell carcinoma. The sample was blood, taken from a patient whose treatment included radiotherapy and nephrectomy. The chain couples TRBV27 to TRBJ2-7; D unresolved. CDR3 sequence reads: CASGDSISYEQYF. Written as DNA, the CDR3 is TGTGCCAGCGGAGATAGTATCTCCTACGAGCAGTACTTC.